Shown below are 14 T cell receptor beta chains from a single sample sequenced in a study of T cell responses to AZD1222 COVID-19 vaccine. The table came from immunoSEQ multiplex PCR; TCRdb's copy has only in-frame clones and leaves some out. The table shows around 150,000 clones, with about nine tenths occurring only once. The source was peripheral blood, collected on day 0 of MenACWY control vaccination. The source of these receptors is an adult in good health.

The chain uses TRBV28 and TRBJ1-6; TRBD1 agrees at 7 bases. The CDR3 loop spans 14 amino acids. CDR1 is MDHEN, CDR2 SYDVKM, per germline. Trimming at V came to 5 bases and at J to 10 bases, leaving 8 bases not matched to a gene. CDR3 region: CASSMEGGYSPLHF. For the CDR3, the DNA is TGTGCCAGCAGTATGGAAGGGGGCTACTCACCCCTCCACTTT.

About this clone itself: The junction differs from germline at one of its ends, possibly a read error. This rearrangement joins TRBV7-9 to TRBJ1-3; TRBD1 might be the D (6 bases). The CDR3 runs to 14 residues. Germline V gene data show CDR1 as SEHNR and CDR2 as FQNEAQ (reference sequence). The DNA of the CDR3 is TGTGCCAGCAGTTTAGGGGGAACTGGAAACACCATATATTTT. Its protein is CASSLGGTGNTIYF.

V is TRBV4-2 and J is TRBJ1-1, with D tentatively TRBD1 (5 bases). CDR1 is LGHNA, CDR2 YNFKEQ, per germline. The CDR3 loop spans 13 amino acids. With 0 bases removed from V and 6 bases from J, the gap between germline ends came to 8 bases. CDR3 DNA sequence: TGTGCCAGCAGCCAAGATCGGGGGTCTGAAGCTTTCTTT. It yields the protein CASSQDRGSEAFF.

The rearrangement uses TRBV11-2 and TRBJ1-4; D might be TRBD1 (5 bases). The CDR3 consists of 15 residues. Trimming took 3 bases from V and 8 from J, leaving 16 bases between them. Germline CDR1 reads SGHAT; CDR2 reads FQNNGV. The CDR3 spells CASSLIMGDLEKLFF. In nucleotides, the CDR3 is TGTGCCAGCAGCTTGATCATGGGGGATCTAGAAAAACTGTTTTTT.

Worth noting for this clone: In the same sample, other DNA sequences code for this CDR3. In DNA form, the CDR3 reads TGTGCCAGCAGCCCAGAAGGGACCGGGGAGCTGTTTTTT. This translates into CASSPEGTGELFF. The V gene is TRBV11-3, the J gene TRBJ2-2; the D is unclear. CDR1 and CDR2 (germline): SGHNT, YENEEA. This CDR3 is 13 amino acids long. Trimming removed 5 bases from V and 5 bases from J, with 9 bases in between.

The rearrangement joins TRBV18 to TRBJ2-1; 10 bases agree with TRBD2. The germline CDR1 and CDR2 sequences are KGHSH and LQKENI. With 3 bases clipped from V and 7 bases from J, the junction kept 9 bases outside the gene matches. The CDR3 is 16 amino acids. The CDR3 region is CASSPPQRGGQNEQFF. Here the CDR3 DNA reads TGTGCCAGCTCACCCCCCCAGCGGGGGGGCCAGAATGAGCAGTTCTTC.

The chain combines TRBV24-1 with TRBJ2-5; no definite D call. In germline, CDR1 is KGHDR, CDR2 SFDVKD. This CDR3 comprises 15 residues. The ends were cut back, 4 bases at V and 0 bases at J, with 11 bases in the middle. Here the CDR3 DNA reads TGTGCCACCAGTGACCCGACGGTTTACCAAGAGACCCAGTACTTC. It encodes CATSDPTVYQETQYF.

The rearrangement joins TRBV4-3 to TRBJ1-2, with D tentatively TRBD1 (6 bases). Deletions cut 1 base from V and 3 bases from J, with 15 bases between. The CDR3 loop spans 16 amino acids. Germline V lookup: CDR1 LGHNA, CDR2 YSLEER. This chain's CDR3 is CASSQGTAEGDYGYTF. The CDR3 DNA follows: TGCGCCAGCAGCCAAGGGACAGCCGAAGGGGACTATGGCTACACCTTC.

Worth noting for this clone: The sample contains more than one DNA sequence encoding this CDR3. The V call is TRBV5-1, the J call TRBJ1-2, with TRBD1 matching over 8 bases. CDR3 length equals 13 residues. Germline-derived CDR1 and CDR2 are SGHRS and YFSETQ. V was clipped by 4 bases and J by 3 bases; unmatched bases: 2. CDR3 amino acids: CASSLQGDYGYTF. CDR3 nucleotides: TGCGCCAGCAGCCTACAGGGGGACTATGGCTACACCTTC. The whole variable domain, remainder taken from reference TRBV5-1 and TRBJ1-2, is KAGVTQTPRYLIKTRGQQVTLSCSPISGHRSVSWYQQTPGQGLQFLFEYFSETQRNKGNFPGRFSGRQFSNSRSEMNVSTLELGDSALYLCASSLQGDYGYTFGSGTRLTVV.

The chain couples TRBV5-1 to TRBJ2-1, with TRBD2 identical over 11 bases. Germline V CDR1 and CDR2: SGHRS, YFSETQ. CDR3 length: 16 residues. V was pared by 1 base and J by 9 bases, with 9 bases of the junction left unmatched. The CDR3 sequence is CASSLLSGGAEGEQFF. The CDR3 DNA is TGCGCCAGCAGCTTGCTTAGCGGGGGGGCCGAGGGTGAGCAGTTCTTC.

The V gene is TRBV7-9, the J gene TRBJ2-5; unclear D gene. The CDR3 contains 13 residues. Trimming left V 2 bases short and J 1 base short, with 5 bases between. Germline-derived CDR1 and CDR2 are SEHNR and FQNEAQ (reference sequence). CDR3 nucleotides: TGTGCCAGCAGCTTATACGGCCAAGAGACCCAGTACTTC. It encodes CASSLYGQETQYF.

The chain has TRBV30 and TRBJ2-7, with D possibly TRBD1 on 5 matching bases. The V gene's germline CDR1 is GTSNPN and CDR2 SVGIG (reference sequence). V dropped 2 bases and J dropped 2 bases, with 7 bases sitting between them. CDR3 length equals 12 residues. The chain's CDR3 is CAWSSTAYEQYF. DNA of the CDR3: TGTGCCTGGAGTTCGACAGCCTACGAGCAGTACTTC.

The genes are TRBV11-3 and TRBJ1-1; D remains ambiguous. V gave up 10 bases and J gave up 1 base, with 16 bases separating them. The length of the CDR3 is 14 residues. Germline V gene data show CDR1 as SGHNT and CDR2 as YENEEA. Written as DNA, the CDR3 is TGTGCCACCAAGGGTCAAGCAGGGAACACTGAAGCTTTCTTT. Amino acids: CATKGQAGNTEAFF.

CDR3 nucleotide sequence: TGTGCCTGGACCCCCCGCAGGGAGGGCTACACCTTC. Its protein is CAWTPRREGYTF. The chain carries TRBV30 and TRBJ1-2, with D tentatively TRBD1 (5 bases). CDR3 length equals 12 residues. In germline, CDR1 is GTSNPN, CDR2 SVGIG (reference sequence). Trimming left V 4 bases short and J 8 bases short, with 14 bases between. Full variable domain (remainder filled in from reference TRBV30 and TRBJ1-2): SQTIHQWPATLVQPVGSPLSLECTVEGTSNPNLYWYRQAAGRGLQLLFYSVGIGQISSEVPQNLSASRPQDRQFILSSKKLLLSDSGFYLCAWTPRREGYTFGSGTRLTVV.